This T cell receptor beta chain was captured in a study of beta chain features in type 1 diabetes. General study findings and limits: Short templates might get an advantage during PCR, and this would be equal in patients and controls. A pattern of fewer insertions and more deletions at VDJ junctions was seen in type 1 diabetes patients. A moderate, significant TCRB CDR3 shortening appeared in type 1 diabetes across four CD4+ subsets.

Expressed TCRB transcripts got sequenced, as all isolated RNA was reverse transcribed. Repertoires were generated with immunoSEQ multiplex PCR, while TCRdb's copy carries only in-frame clones and drops some. The sample includes 200,000 to 250,000 clones, around 26% of them seen just once. CDR1 is KGHSH, CDR2 LQKENI, per germline. This CDR3 comprises 13 residues. V was cut by 3 bases and J by 5 bases, with 8 bases left in between. In the case of this clone: Its antigen remains unidentified.

Source material: central memory CD4+ T cells from blood. This chain uses TRBV18 with TRBJ2-1; D not resolved. This clonotype originated in a man aged 30 to 39 in good health. The CDR3 DNA is TGTGCCAGCTCACCGACGCAGGACAATGAGCAGTTCTTC. Amino acids: CASSPTQDNEQFF. The variable domain in full, with the rest retrieved from reference TRBV18 and TRBJ2-1, is NAGVMQNPRHLVRRRGQEARLRCSPMKGHSHVYWYRQLPEEGLKFMVYLQKENIIDESGMPKERFSAEFPKEGPSILRIQQVVRGDSAAYFCASSPTQDNEQFFGPGTRLTVL.